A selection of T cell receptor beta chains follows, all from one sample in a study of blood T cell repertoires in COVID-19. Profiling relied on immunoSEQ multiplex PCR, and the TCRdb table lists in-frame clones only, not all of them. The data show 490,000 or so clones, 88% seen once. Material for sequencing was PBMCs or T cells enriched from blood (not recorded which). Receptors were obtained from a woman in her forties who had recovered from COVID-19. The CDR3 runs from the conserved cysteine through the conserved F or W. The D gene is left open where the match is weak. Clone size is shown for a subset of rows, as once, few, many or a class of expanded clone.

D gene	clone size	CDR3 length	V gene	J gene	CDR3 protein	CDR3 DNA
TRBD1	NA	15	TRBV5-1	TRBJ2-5	CASSTGQGGEETQYF	TGCGCCAGCAGCACGGGACAGGGGGGTGAAGAGACCCAGTACTTC
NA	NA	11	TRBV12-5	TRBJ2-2	CASGLARELFF	TGTGCTAGTGGTTTGGCCAGGGAGCTGTTTTTT
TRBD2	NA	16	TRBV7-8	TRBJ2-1	CASSLVGTREYNEQFF	TGTGCCAGCAGCTTAGTCGGGACTAGAGAGTACAATGAGCAGTTCTTC
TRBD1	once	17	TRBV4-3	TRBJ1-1	CASSQAEGAAMNTEAFF	TGCGCCAGCAGCCAAGCAGAGGGGGCAGCTATGAACACTGAAGCTTTCTTT
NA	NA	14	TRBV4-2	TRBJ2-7	CASSQVASEGEQYF	TGTGCCAGCAGCCAAGTAGCTAGCGAGGGGGAGCAGTACTTC
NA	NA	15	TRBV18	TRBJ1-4	CASSPPSQGGEKLFF	TGTGCCAGCTCACCACCTTCCCAGGGCGGTGAAAAACTGTTTTTT
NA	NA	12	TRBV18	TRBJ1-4	CASSPEREKLFF	TGTGCCAGCTCACCGGAGCGAGAAAAACTGTTTTTT
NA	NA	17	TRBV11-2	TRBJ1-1	CASSLLRSGARSTEAFF	TGTGCCAGCAGCTTATTAAGGTCAGGGGCACGGAGCACTGAAGCTTTCTTT
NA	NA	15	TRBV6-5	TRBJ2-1	CASTHGVEGGTEQFF	TGTGCCAGCACCCACGGAGTAGAGGGCGGGACCGAGCAGTTCTTC
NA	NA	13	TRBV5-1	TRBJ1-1	CASSMDSNTEAFF	TGCGCCAGCAGCATGGACTCGAACACTGAAGCTTTCTTT
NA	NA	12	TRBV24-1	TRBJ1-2	CATSEAGRGYTF	TGTGCCACCAGTGAGGCGGGGCGCGGCTACACCTTC
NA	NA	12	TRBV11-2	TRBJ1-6	CASSTQLPGLHF	TGTGCCAGCAGCACTCAACTCCCAGGACTCCACTTT
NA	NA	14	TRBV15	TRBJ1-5	CATSRGGEDQPQHF	TGTGCCACCAGCAGAGGAGGGGAGGATCAGCCCCAGCATTTT
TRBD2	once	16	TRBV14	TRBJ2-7	CASSQGLAGSSYEQYF	TGTGCCAGCAGCCAAGGGCTAGCGGGATCCTCCTACGAGCAGTACTTC
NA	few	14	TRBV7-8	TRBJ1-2	CASSPQEENYGYTF	TGTGCCAGCAGCCCGCAGGAGGAGAACTATGGCTACACCTTC
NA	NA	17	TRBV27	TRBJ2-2	CASSLFSSDYKNGELFF	TGTGCCAGCAGTTTATTCTCCTCGGACTACAAGAACGGGGAGCTGTTTTTT
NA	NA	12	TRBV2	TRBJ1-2	CASTGWTAGYTF	TGTGCCAGCACCGGTTGGACAGCTGGCTACACCTTC
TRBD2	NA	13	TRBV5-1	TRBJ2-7	CASSLGLAVEQYF	TGCGCCAGCAGCCTCGGACTAGCGGTCGAGCAGTACTTC